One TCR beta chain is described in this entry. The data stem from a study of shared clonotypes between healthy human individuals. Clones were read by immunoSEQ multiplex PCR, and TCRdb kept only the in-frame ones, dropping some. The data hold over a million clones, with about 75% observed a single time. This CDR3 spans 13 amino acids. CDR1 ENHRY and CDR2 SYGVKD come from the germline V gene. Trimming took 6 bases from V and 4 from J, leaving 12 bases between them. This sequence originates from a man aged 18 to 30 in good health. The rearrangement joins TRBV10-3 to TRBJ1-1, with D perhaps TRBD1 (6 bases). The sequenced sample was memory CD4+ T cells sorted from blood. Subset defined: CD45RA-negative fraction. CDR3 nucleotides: TGTGCCATCAGACAGGGCGTCGTCACTGAAGCTTTCTTT. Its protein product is CAIRQGVVTEAFF.